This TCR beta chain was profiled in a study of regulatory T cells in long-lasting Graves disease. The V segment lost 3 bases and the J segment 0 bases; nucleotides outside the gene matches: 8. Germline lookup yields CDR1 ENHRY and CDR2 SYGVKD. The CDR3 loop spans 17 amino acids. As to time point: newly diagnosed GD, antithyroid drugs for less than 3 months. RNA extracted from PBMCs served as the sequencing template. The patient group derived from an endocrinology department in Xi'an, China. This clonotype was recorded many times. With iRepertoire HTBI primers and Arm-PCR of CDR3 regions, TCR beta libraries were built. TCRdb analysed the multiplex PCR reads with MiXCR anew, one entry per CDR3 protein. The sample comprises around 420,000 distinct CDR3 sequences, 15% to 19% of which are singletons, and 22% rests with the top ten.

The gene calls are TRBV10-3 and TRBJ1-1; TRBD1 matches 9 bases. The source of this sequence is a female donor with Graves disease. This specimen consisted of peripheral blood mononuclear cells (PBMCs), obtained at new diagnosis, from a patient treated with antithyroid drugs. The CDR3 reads CAISDIRTGDMNTEAFF. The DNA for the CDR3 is TGTGCCATCAGTGATATACGGACAGGGGACATGAACACTGAAGCTTTCTTT.